The rows below give T cell receptor beta chains drawn from one sample of a study of brain T cells in children with intractable seizures. Libraries were prepared by immunoSEQ multiplex PCR; TCRdb keeps only in-frame clonotypes and omits some of them. The table records around 100,000 clones, 94% of them present only once. The sample here was peripheral blood, taken at surgery. The receptors come from a boy under three years old with hemimegalencephaly and intractable seizures. Each CDR3 is given with its conserved first and last residue. The order of the fields is D gene, J gene, clone size, V gene, CDR3 length, CDR3 DNA, CDR3 protein. D genes are given only for firm matches. Only part of the rows carry a size: once, few, many, or a class if the clone is expanded.

d_call: NA; j_call: TRBJ1-5; clone_size: once; v_call: TRBV20-1; cdr3_length: 9; cdr3_nt: TGCAGTTCCGGGCAGCCCCAGCATTTT; cdr3_aa: CSSGQPQHF
d_call: NA; j_call: TRBJ2-7; clone_size: NA; v_call: TRBV21-1; cdr3_length: 14; cdr3_nt: TGTGCCAGCAGCAAAGTAGGGCCCCCCGTCGAGCAGTACTTC; cdr3_aa: CASSKVGPPVEQYF
d_call: TRBD2; j_call: TRBJ2-4; clone_size: NA; v_call: TRBV7-2; cdr3_length: 16; cdr3_nt: TGTGCCAGCAGCCCCCAAGGACTAGCGGGTCTAAACATTCAGTACTTC; cdr3_aa: CASSPQGLAGLNIQYF
d_call: TRBD2; j_call: TRBJ2-3; clone_size: NA; v_call: TRBV10-3; cdr3_length: 16; cdr3_nt: TGTGCCATCAGTGCAACCAGCGGGAGACCGATAGATACGCAGTATTTT; cdr3_aa: CAISATSGRPIDTQYF
d_call: TRBD2; j_call: TRBJ2-7; clone_size: NA; v_call: TRBV4-1; cdr3_length: 15; cdr3_nt: TGCGCCAGCACCCCCCGGGGACTAGCGGGATACGAGCAGTACTTC; cdr3_aa: CASTPRGLAGYEQYF
d_call: TRBD2; j_call: TRBJ2-1; clone_size: NA; v_call: TRBV11-2; cdr3_length: 19; cdr3_nt: TGTGCCAGCAGCTTAACCGGATATCCCCAGCGGGAGGGCGTCAATGAGCAGTTCTTC; cdr3_aa: CASSLTGYPQREGVNEQFF
d_call: NA; j_call: TRBJ2-3; clone_size: NA; v_call: TRBV28; cdr3_length: 17; cdr3_nt: TGTGCCAGCAGTGATTCGTGGAGGACCGGGTCACACGATACGCAGTATTTT; cdr3_aa: CASSDSWRTGSHDTQYF
d_call: NA; j_call: TRBJ1-1; clone_size: NA; v_call: TRBV9; cdr3_length: 18; cdr3_nt: TGTGCCAGCAGCGTAGCTACGGGCGGGCTTCTGGGGAACACTGAAGCTTTCTTT; cdr3_aa: CASSVATGGLLGNTEAFF
d_call: NA; j_call: TRBJ1-5; clone_size: once; v_call: TRBV19; cdr3_length: 15; cdr3_nt: TGTGCCAGTAGGCGAGACAGGTTGGGCAATCAGCCCCAGCATTTT; cdr3_aa: CASRRDRLGNQPQHF
d_call: TRBD2; j_call: TRBJ2-1; clone_size: few; v_call: TRBV6-4; cdr3_length: 15; cdr3_nt: TGTGCCAGCAGTGGGACTAGCGGCTCCTACAATGAGCAGTTCTTC; cdr3_aa: CASSGTSGSYNEQFF
d_call: NA; j_call: TRBJ2-5; clone_size: NA; v_call: TRBV7-2; cdr3_length: 16; cdr3_nt: TGTGCCAGCAGACCTGCGCCAGGGGGGGCCCAAGAGACCCAGTACTTC; cdr3_aa: CASRPAPGGAQETQYF
d_call: NA; j_call: TRBJ2-2; clone_size: few; v_call: TRBV15; cdr3_length: 15; cdr3_nt: TGTGCCACCAGCCCCACCCTAAGGGGCACCGGGGAGCTGTTTTTT; cdr3_aa: CATSPTLRGTGELFF
d_call: TRBD1; j_call: TRBJ1-2; clone_size: NA; v_call: TRBV5-6; cdr3_length: 13; cdr3_nt: TGTGCCAGCAGCTTGACAGGGGACTATGGCTACACCTTC; cdr3_aa: CASSLTGDYGYTF
d_call: TRBD2; j_call: TRBJ2-3; clone_size: NA; v_call: TRBV29-1; cdr3_length: 17; cdr3_nt: TGCAGCGTTGAAGGTCTAGCGGGAGATGGTCCCACAGATACGCAGTATTTT; cdr3_aa: CSVEGLAGDGPTDTQYF
d_call: NA; j_call: TRBJ2-3; clone_size: NA; v_call: TRBV29-1; cdr3_length: 13; cdr3_nt: TGCAGCGTTGAAGGGCAACTCACAGATACGCAGTATTTT; cdr3_aa: CSVEGQLTDTQYF
d_call: NA; j_call: TRBJ1-5; clone_size: once; v_call: TRBV6-2/TRBV6-3; cdr3_length: 15; cdr3_nt: TGTGCCAGCAGTTACTTCGGGCAGAGCAATCAGCCCCAGCATTTT; cdr3_aa: CASSYFGQSNQPQHF
d_call: TRBD2; j_call: TRBJ2-7; clone_size: NA; v_call: TRBV5-5; cdr3_length: 17; cdr3_nt: TGTGCCAGCAGCTTGGAAGGACTAGCGGGTTATGCCTACGAGCAGTACTTC; cdr3_aa: CASSLEGLAGYAYEQYF
d_call: NA; j_call: TRBJ2-1; clone_size: NA; v_call: TRBV20-1; cdr3_length: 11; cdr3_nt: TGCAGTGCCCCGAGCTACAATGAGCAGTTCTTC; cdr3_aa: CSAPSYNEQFF
d_call: NA; j_call: TRBJ1-3; clone_size: NA; v_call: TRBV19; cdr3_length: 16; cdr3_nt: TGTGCCAGTAGTCTTCCGACAATTCGCTCTGGAAACACCATATATTTT; cdr3_aa: CASSLPTIRSGNTIYF
d_call: NA; j_call: TRBJ1-2; clone_size: NA; v_call: TRBV19; cdr3_length: 15; cdr3_nt: TGTGCCAGTAGTAAAGTGGGGACGGGCAACTATGGCTACACCTTC; cdr3_aa: CASSKVGTGNYGYTF
d_call: TRBD2; j_call: TRBJ2-7; clone_size: once; v_call: TRBV3-1/TRBV3-2; cdr3_length: 13; cdr3_nt: TGTGCCAGCAGCCTGGGACTAGCGAACGAGCAGTACTTC; cdr3_aa: CASSLGLANEQYF
d_call: TRBD1; j_call: TRBJ2-7; clone_size: NA; v_call: TRBV5-1; cdr3_length: 15; cdr3_nt: TGCGCCAGCAGCTTGGAGGGGACAGGGGTGCTCGAGCAGTACTTC; cdr3_aa: CASSLEGTGVLEQYF
d_call: TRBD1; j_call: TRBJ1-5; clone_size: few; v_call: TRBV7-9; cdr3_length: 18; cdr3_nt: TGTGCCAGCAGCCCGGACAGGGGCTCGGGGGTGAGAAATCAGCCCCAGCATTTT; cdr3_aa: CASSPDRGSGVRNQPQHF
d_call: NA; j_call: TRBJ2-2; clone_size: NA; v_call: TRBV9; cdr3_length: 12; cdr3_nt: TGTGCCAGCAGCCTAGCAGGCGGGGAGCTGTTTTTT; cdr3_aa: CASSLAGGELFF
d_call: NA; j_call: TRBJ1-5; clone_size: NA; v_call: TRBV7-8; cdr3_length: 16; cdr3_nt: TGTGCCAGCAGCTTAGCCGTTAGCTTTTTGGAGTGGCCCCAGCATTTT; cdr3_aa: CASSLAVSFLEWPQHF
d_call: NA; j_call: TRBJ2-1; clone_size: NA; v_call: TRBV25-1; cdr3_length: 15; cdr3_nt: TGTGCCAGCCCTTTGGGGGGCGGAGGCTACAATGAGCAGTTCTTC; cdr3_aa: CASPLGGGGYNEQFF
d_call: NA; j_call: TRBJ2-1; clone_size: NA; v_call: TRBV21-1; cdr3_length: 16; cdr3_nt: TGTGCCAGCAGCAAAGAGGGAGCCCGGAGAGAGCCGGGACGGTTCTTC; cdr3_aa: CASSKEGARREPGRFF
d_call: NA; j_call: TRBJ2-2; clone_size: NA; v_call: TRBV18; cdr3_length: 15; cdr3_nt: TGTGCCAGCTCACCACGGTCGGGGAACACCGGGGAGCTGTTTTTT; cdr3_aa: CASSPRSGNTGELFF
d_call: NA; j_call: TRBJ2-7; clone_size: NA; v_call: TRBV2; cdr3_length: 15; cdr3_nt: TGTGCCAGCAGTGAGGTGGCAGCCTCCTCCTACGAGCAGTACTTC; cdr3_aa: CASSEVAASSYEQYF
d_call: NA; j_call: TRBJ1-5; clone_size: few; v_call: TRBV12-3/TRBV12-4; cdr3_length: 13; cdr3_nt: TGTGCCAGCAGCACGACCGTGCCAAAGCCCCAGCATTTT; cdr3_aa: CASSTTVPKPQHF
d_call: NA; j_call: TRBJ2-7; clone_size: NA; v_call: TRBV11-2; cdr3_length: 15; cdr3_nt: TGTGCCAGCAACAGTAACCCGGAAGCTACCTACGAGCAGTACTTC; cdr3_aa: CASNSNPEATYEQYF